The 19 T cell receptor beta chains presented below share a single source sample, sequenced in a study of blood T cell repertoires in COVID-19. Sequencing was performed with immunoSEQ multiplex PCR; in TCRdb, only in-frame clones are kept and a portion is missing. The table lists around 200,000 clones, 79% of them singletons. Sample: peripheral blood. These receptors were obtained from a woman aged 40-49 years with COVID-19, enrolled during active disease.

The rearrangement links TRBV24-1 to TRBJ1-2; TRBD1 matches at 9 bases. Germline CDR1 and CDR2: KGHDR and SFDVKD. The ends lost 3 bases at V and 7 bases at J; junction bases unmatched: 5. This CDR3 is 14 amino acids long. The CDR3 sequence is CATSDGGQGGGYTF. The CDR3 DNA reads as TGTGCCACCAGTGATGGGGGACAGGGAGGTGGCTACACCTTC.

The chain carries TRBV4-2 and TRBJ1-5, with D uncertain. CDR1 LGHNA and CDR2 YNFKEQ come from the germline V gene. Trimming left V 7 bases short and J 8 bases short, with 6 bases between. CDR3 length: 10 amino acids. The CDR3 nucleotides are TGTGCCAGCATACCAGAGCCCCAGCATTTT. It translates to CASIPEPQHF.

The rearrangement joins TRBV5-1 to TRBJ2-7; D might be TRBD1 (6 bases). V was pared by 3 bases and J by 2 bases, with 12 bases between. The V gene's germline CDR1 is SGHRS and CDR2 YFSETQ. This CDR3 is 14 amino acids long. Here the CDR3 reads CASSSTRTAYEQYF. The CDR3 DNA reads as TGCGCCAGCAGCTCGACCCGGACAGCCTACGAGCAGTACTTC. The variable domain in full, completed from reference TRBV5-1 and TRBJ2-7, reads KAGVTQTPRYLIKTRGQQVTLSCSPISGHRSVSWYQQTPGQGLQFLFEYFSETQRNKGNFPGRFSGRQFSNSRSEMNVSTLELGDSALYLCASSSTRTAYEQYFGPGTRLTVT.

This sequence joins TRBV5-4 and TRBJ2-2; 11 positions match TRBD2. The V gene end was trimmed by 4 bases and the J gene end by 7 bases; junction bases not matched to a gene: 9. This CDR3 has 16 amino acids. Germline CDR1 is SGHNT and CDR2 is YYREEE (reference sequence). CDR3 nucleotides: TGTGCCAGCAGCCTTGGGCAACTAGCGGGGGTCGGGGAGCTGTTTTTT. Amino acid sequence: CASSLGQLAGVGELFF.

V and J are TRBV5-1 and TRBJ2-3; TRBD2 agrees at 7 bases. Germline V CDR1 and CDR2: SGHRS, YFSETQ. J gave up 2 bases and V 3 bases, and 3 bases lay outside the gene matches. The CDR3 totals 14 residues. CDR3 residues: CASSSGTITDTQYF. Here the CDR3 DNA reads TGCGCCAGCAGCTCGGGGACTATCACAGATACGCAGTATTTT.

V gene TRBV5-6 combines with J gene TRBJ1-3, with TRBD1 identical over 8 bases. The CDR3 contains 16 residues. The germline gives CDR1 SGHDT, CDR2 YYEEEE. The V segment lost 4 bases and the J segment 7 bases; nucleotides outside the gene matches: 13. CDR3 protein: CASSMGQVYTGNTIYF. DNA of the CDR3: TGTGCCAGCAGCATGGGACAGGTTTATACCGGGAACACCATATATTTT.

The chain couples TRBV11-3 to TRBJ2-1; D is possibly TRBD1 (7 bases). Germline CDR1 reads SGHNT; CDR2 reads YENEEA. The CDR3 runs 17 residues. Between the trimmed V and J ends, which lost 0 bases and 6 bases, there was a span of 18 bases. CDR3 region: CASSLELGGQGGNEQFF. In DNA form, the CDR3 reads TGTGCCAGCAGCTTAGAGCTCGGTGGGCAGGGGGGCAATGAGCAGTTCTTC.

The CDR3 region is CASRPGSLFSGNTIYF. DNA of the CDR3: TGTGCCAGCAGGCCCGGGTCCCTCTTCTCTGGAAACACCATATATTTT. This chain links TRBV6-6 with TRBJ1-3; no clear D. The CDR3 has 16 residues. Germline CDR1 MNHNY, CDR2 SVGAGI (reference sequence). Trimming pared 6 bases from V and 0 bases from J, leaving 15 bases between.

The chain uses TRBV9 and TRBJ1-1; unclear D gene. The germline CDR1 and CDR2 sequences are SGDLS and YYNGEE. V was clipped by 3 bases and J by 13 bases, with 19 bases between them. The CDR3 is made up of 13 amino acids. The CDR3 loop is CASSAAPGLKVFF. CDR3 nucleotide sequence: TGTGCCAGCAGCGCAGCACCCGGGTTGAAGGTTTTCTTT.

This clone was counted between two and nine times. One end of the junction is discordant with germline, which a read error may explain. This chain links TRBV5-1 with TRBJ2-2; the D gene is possibly TRBD1 (7 bases). The CDR3 totals 16 residues. The germline CDR1 and CDR2 sequences are SGHRS and YFSETQ. The CDR3 protein is CASSLQGGSKTGELFF. The CDR3, as DNA: TGCGCCAGCAGCTTGCAGGGGGGTTCGAAGACCGGGGAGCTGTTTTTT.

V is TRBV3-1 (or the pseudogene TRBV3-2) and J is TRBJ1-5; 8 nucleotides align to TRBD1. The V gene's germline CDR1 is LGHDT and CDR2 YNNKEL (reference sequence). Unmatched junction bases numbered 2, after V lost 5 bases and J lost 2 bases. This CDR3 is built from 14 residues. CDR3 residues: CASSSTGGNQPQHF. CDR3 DNA sequence: TGTGCCAGCAGCTCGACAGGGGGCAATCAGCCCCAGCATTTT.

The chain has TRBV19 and TRBJ1-3; the D gene is possibly TRBD1 (5 bases). Germline V gene data show CDR1 as LNHDA and CDR2 as SQIVND (reference sequence). This CDR3 spans 15 amino acids. V lost 4 bases to trimming and J lost 2 bases, with 12 bases between them. Here the CDR3 reads CASSKGQGPGNTIYF. CDR3 DNA sequence: TGTGCCAGTAGTAAGGGCCAGGGCCCTGGAAACACCATATATTTT.

The V call is TRBV18, the J call TRBJ1-2; 9 nucleotides match TRBD1. CDR1 and CDR2 (germline): KGHSH, LQKENI. This CDR3 has 13 residues. The J segment lost 5 bases and the V segment lost 8 bases, leaving 6 bases of the junction unmatched. The CDR3 loop reads CASTGQGTYGYTF. The DNA of the CDR3 is TGTGCCAGCACAGGACAGGGGACTTATGGCTACACCTTC.

The V and J genes are TRBV7-8 and TRBJ2-2; no clear D gene. CDR3 length: 16 residues. Germline CDR1 and CDR2: SGHVS and FQNEAQ. Trimming took off 1 base at V and 6 bases at J, with 15 bases between the two ends. CDR3 loop: CASSLVLASSSGELFF. The CDR3 DNA reads TGTGCCAGCAGCTTAGTTTTAGCCTCTAGTTCCGGGGAGCTGTTTTTT. Drawing the rest from reference TRBV7-8 and TRBJ2-2, the complete variable domain is GAGVSQSPRYKVAKRGQDVALRCDPISGHVSLFWYQQALGQGPEFLTYFQNEAQLDKSGLPSDRFFAERPEGSVSTLKIQRTQQEDSAVYLCASSLVLASSSGELFFGEGSRLTVL.

V and J are TRBV10-1 and TRBJ1-3; D unresolved. Germline CDR1 WNHNN, CDR2 SYGVQD (reference sequence). Trimming cost V 1 base and J 0 bases, with 10 bases left between them. The length of the CDR3 is 16 residues. In nucleotides, the CDR3 is TGCGCCAGCAGTGAGTACGGGGAAGGCTCTGGAAACACCATATATTTT. Translated, it gives CASSEYGEGSGNTIYF.

The gene calls are TRBV6-5 and TRBJ1-2; D might be TRBD1 (5 bases). V was trimmed by 0 bases and J by 3 bases, leaving 8 bases between them. The CDR3 is 14 residues long. The V gene's germline CDR1 is MNHEY and CDR2 SVGAGI. For the CDR3, the DNA is TGTGCCAGCAGTTACTCGGTAGGGGACTATGGCTACACCTTC. This sequence encodes CASSYSVGDYGYTF.

This chain joins TRBV20-1 and TRBJ2-7, with unresolved D. Trimming pared 5 bases from V and 3 bases from J, leaving 8 bases between. CDR3 length equals 11 residues. CDR1 is DFQATT and CDR2 is SNEGSKA in the germline V gene (reference sequence). The CDR3 coding sequence is TGCAGTGCTCCTCTCCTCTACGAGCAGTACTTC. Translated: CSAPLLYEQYF.

The J gene is TRBJ2-7, the V gene TRBV18, with 10 nucleotides matching TRBD2. Looked up from germline, CDR1 is KGHSH and CDR2 is LQKENI. J gave up 2 bases and V 4 bases, and 8 bases lay outside the gene matches. This CDR3 has 16 residues. CDR3 bases: TGTGCCAGCTCACTAATAGGACTAGCGGTAGCCTACGAGCAGTACTTC. It translates to CASSLIGLAVAYEQYF.

The chain uses TRBV11-3 and TRBJ2-1; TRBD2 agrees at 15 bases. The length of the CDR3 is 17 residues. V was clipped by 0 bases and J by 9 bases; unmatched bases: 6. CDR1 is SGHNT, CDR2 YENEEA, per germline. The CDR3 region has the DNA TGTGCCAGCAGCTTAGATTCTCGGACTAGCGGGAGGGCTGAGCAGTTCTTC. Protein product: CASSLDSRTSGRAEQFF.